This note documents a single TCR beta chain sequence. Profiling relied on immunoSEQ multiplex PCR, and the TCRdb table lists in-frame clones only, not all of them. This table holds 120,000 to 150,000 clones, around nine tenths found once. Germline values: CDR1 MDHEN, CDR2 SYDVKM. V lost 3 bases, J lost 10 bases, and 9 bases lay in between. CDR3 size: 11 residues. The data were taken from a study of blood T cell repertoires in COVID-19. The clonotype was recovered from a woman in her twenties or thirties with acute COVID-19. V usage is TRBV28 and J usage is TRBJ1-1; perhaps TRBD1 as D (6 bases). The specimen sequenced was PBMCs or T cells enriched from blood (not recorded which). The chain's CDR3 is CASSFRGAAFF. DNA of the CDR3: TGTGCCAGCAGTTTCCGGGGGGCAGCTTTCTTT.